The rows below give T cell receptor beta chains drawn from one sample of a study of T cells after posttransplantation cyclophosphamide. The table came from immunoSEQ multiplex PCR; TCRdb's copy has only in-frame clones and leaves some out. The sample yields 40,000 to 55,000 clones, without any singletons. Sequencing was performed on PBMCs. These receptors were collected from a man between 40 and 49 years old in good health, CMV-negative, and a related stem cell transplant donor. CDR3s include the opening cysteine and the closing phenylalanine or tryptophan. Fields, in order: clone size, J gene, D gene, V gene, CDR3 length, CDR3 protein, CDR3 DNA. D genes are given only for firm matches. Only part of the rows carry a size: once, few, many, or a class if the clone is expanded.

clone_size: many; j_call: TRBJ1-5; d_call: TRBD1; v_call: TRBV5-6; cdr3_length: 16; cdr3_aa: CASSLRTGVGDQPQHF; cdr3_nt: TGTGCCAGCAGCTTGCGGACAGGGGTAGGGGATCAGCCCCAGCATTTT
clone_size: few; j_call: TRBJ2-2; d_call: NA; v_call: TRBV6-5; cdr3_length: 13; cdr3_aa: CASSDTAAGELFF; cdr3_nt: TGTGCCAGCAGCGACACCGCCGCCGGGGAGCTGTTTTTT
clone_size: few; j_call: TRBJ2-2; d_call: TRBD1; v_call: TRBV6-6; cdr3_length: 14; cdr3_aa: CASTRQGDTGELFF; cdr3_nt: TGTGCCAGCACTCGACAGGGGGACACCGGGGAGCTGTTTTTT
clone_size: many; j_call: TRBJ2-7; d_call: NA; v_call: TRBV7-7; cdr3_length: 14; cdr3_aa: CASSLDASSYEQYF; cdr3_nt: TGTGCCAGCAGCTTAGACGCGTCCTCCTACGAGCAGTACTTC
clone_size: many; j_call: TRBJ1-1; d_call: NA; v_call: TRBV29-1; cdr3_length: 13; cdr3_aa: CSVAGQGNTEAFF; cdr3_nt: TGCAGCGTTGCTGGCCAGGGAAACACTGAAGCTTTCTTT
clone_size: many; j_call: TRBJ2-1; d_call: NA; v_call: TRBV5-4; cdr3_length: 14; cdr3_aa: CASSSGGTYNEQFF; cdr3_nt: TGTGCCAGCAGCTCCGGGGGGACATACAATGAGCAGTTCTTC
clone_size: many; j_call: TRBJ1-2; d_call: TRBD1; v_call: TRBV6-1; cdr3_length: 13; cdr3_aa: CASSPGQGNGYTF; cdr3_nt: TGTGCCAGCAGTCCGGGACAGGGAAATGGCTACACCTTC
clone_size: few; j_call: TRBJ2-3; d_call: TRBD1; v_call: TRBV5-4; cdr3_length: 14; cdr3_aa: CASSPDRATDTQYF; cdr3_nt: TGTGCCAGCAGCCCGGACAGGGCCACAGATACGCAGTATTTT
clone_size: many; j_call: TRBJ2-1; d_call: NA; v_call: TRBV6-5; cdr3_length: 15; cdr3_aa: CASSYLRQEGNEQFF; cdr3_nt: TGTGCCAGCAGTTACCTCAGACAGGAAGGGAATGAGCAGTTCTTC
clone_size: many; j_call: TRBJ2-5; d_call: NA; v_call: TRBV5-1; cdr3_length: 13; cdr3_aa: CASKRGGEETQYF; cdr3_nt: TGCGCCAGCAAACGAGGTGGCGAAGAGACCCAGTACTTC
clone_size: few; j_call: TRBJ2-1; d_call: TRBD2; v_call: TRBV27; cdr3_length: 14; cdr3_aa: CASSLSGRGNEQFF; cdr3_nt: TGTGCCAGCAGCCTTAGCGGGAGGGGGAATGAGCAGTTCTTC
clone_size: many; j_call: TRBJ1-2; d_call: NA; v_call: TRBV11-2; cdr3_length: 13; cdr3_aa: CASSLAGGSGYTF; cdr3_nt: TGTGCCAGCAGCTTAGCGGGGGGAAGTGGCTACACCTTC
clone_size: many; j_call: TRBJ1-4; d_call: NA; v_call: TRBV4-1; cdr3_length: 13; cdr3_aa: CASSQDRIGKLFF; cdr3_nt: TGCGCCAGCAGCCAAGACAGGATAGGAAAACTGTTTTTT
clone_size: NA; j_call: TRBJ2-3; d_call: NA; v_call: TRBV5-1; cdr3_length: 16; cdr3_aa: CASSLAEIGPADTQYF; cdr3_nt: TGCGCCAGCAGCTTGGCCGAGATTGGGCCAGCAGATACGCAGTATTTT
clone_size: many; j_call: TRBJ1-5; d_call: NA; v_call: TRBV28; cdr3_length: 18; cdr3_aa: CASSFVSKVRRINHAQHF; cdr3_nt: TGTGCCAGCAGTTTTGTAAGTAAAGTTCGCAGAATCAATCATGCCCAGCATTTT
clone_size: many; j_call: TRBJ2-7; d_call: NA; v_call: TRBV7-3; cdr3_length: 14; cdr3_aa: CASSSQPQASEQYF; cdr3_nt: TGTGCCAGCAGCTCACAGCCCCAAGCCTCCGAGCAGTACTTC
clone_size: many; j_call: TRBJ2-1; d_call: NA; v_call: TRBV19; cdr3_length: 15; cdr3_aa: CASSIDLQGYNEQFF; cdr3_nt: TGTGCCAGTAGTATAGATCTACAGGGTTACAATGAGCAGTTCTTC
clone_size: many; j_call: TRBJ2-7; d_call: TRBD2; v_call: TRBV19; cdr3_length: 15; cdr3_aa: CASSIVGGDSYEQYF; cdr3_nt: TGTGCCAGTAGTATAGTCGGGGGGGATTCCTACGAGCAGTACTTC
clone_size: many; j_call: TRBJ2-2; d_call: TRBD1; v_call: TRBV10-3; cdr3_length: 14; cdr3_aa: CAIRLQGAGGELFF; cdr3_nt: TGTGCCATCAGACTACAGGGGGCTGGCGGGGAGCTGTTTTTT
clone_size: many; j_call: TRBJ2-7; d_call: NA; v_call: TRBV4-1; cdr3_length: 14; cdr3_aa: CASSLGGPAYEQYF; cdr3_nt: TGCGCCAGCAGCCTGGGGGGGCCAGCCTACGAGCAGTACTTC
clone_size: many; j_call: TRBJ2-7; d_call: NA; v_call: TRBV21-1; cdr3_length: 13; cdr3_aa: CASSNQVRYEQYF; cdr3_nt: TGTGCCAGCAGCAACCAGGTCCGCTACGAGCAGTACTTC
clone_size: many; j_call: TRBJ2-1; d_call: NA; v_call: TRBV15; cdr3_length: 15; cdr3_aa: CATSEEAFSYNEQFF; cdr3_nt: TGTGCCACCAGCGAGGAGGCCTTCTCCTACAATGAGCAGTTCTTC
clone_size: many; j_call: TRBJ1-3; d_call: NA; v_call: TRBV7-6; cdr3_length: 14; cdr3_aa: CASSLLAGRDTIYF; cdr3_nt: TGTGCCAGCAGTCTATTGGCCGGGAGAGACACCATATATTTT
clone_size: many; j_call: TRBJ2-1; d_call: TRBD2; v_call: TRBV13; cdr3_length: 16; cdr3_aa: CASSLGTSGHYNEQFF; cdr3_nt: TGTGCCAGCAGCTTAGGGACTAGCGGGCACTACAATGAGCAGTTCTTC
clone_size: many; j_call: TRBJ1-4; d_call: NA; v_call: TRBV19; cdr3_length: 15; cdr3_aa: CASSIGRRFGEKLFF; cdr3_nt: TGTGCCAGTAGTATAGGCCGCAGGTTTGGAGAAAAACTGTTTTTT
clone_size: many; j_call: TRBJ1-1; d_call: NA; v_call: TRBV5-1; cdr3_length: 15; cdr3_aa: CASSLVTGGSTEAFF; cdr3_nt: TGCGCCAGCAGCTTGGTAACCGGGGGTAGCACTGAAGCTTTCTTT
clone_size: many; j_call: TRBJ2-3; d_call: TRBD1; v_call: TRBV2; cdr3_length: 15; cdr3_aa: CAGRDGTGSTDTQYF; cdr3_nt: TGTGCCGGACGAGACGGGACAGGTAGCACAGATACGCAGTATTTT
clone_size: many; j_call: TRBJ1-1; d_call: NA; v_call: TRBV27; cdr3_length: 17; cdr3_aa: CASSHLGGARGSTEAFF; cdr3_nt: TGTGCCAGCAGTCACCTGGGGGGGGCTCGGGGTTCCACTGAAGCTTTCTTT
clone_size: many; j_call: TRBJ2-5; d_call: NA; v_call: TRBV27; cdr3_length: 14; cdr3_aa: CASSPYRAGETQYF; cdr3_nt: TGTGCCAGCAGTCCGTACAGGGCCGGAGAGACCCAGTACTTC
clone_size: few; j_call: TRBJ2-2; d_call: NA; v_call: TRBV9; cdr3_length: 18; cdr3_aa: CASSGPRAGGLTSGELFF; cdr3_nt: TGTGCCAGCAGCGGCCCAAGAGCTGGGGGACTCACCTCCGGGGAGCTGTTTTTT
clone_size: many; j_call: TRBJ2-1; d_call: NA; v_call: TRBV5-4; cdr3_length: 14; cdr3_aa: CASSLAGSYNEQFF; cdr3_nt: TGTGCCAGCAGCTTGGCCGGGAGTTACAATGAGCAGTTCTTC
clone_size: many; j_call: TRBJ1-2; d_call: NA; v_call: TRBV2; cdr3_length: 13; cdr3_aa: CASSEITGYGYTF; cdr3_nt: TGTGCCAGCAGTGAAATAACGGGGTATGGCTACACCTTC